Listed below are T cell receptor beta chains from one sample, sequenced in a study of blood T cell repertoires in COVID-19. The table came from immunoSEQ multiplex PCR; TCRdb's copy has only in-frame clones and leaves some out. The sample lists roughly 190,000 clones; 94% were seen once. Sequences were obtained from peripheral blood. These receptor sequences come from a man aged 25 to 45 with COVID-19, enrolled during active disease. Both conserved end residues are part of each CDR3. D genes are given only for firm matches. Not every row has a clone size; where given, it reads once, few, many or a size class.

size: once
J: TRBJ1-5
D: -
V: TRBV20-1
DNA: TGCAGTGCTAGTCCCCACAGTGGCAATCAGCCCCAGCATTTT
CDR3: CSASPHSGNQPQHF

size: -
J: TRBJ2-1
D: -
V: TRBV5-1
DNA: TGCGCCAGCAGCTACTACGCCCCGAGCTCCTACAATGAGCAGTTCTTC
CDR3: CASSYYAPSSYNEQFF

size: -
J: TRBJ1-6
D: -
V: TRBV4-2
DNA: TGTGCCAGCAGCACATACAGGGTTGGAAATTCACCCCTCCACTTT
CDR3: CASSTYRVGNSPLHF

size: -
J: TRBJ2-1
D: TRBD1
V: TRBV24-1
DNA: TGTGCCACCAGTGATCAGGGGGCCTCCTACAATGAGCAGTTCTTC
CDR3: CATSDQGASYNEQFF

size: -
J: TRBJ2-1
D: TRBD1
V: TRBV13
DNA: TGTGCCAGCAGCCTAACAGGGGCTTACTACAATGAGCAGTTCTTC
CDR3: CASSLTGAYYNEQFF

size: -
J: TRBJ2-2
D: TRBD2
V: TRBV9
DNA: TGTGCCAGCATTAGGATTGGGACTAGCGTCAGCACCGGGGAGCTGTTTTTT
CDR3: CASIRIGTSVSTGELFF

size: -
J: TRBJ1-3
D: TRBD1
V: TRBV3-1/TRBV3-2
DNA: TGTGCCAGCAGCCAGCAGGGGGCGGGTGGAAACACCATATATTTT
CDR3: CASSQQGAGGNTIYF

size: -
J: TRBJ1-2
D: TRBD1
V: TRBV5-6
DNA: TGTGCCAGCAGCTTGGTAAGCAGGGGGACCTATGGCTACACCTTC
CDR3: CASSLVSRGTYGYTF

size: -
J: TRBJ2-1
D: TRBD1
V: TRBV19
DNA: TGTGCCAGTAGTATTTTGACAGGGGATGACGATGAGCAGTTCTTC
CDR3: CASSILTGDDDEQFF

size: -
J: TRBJ2-2
D: TRBD1
V: TRBV11-2
DNA: TGTGCCAGCCATCCACAGGGGGTCTACACCGGGGAGCTGTTTTTT
CDR3: CASHPQGVYTGELFF

size: -
J: TRBJ2-7
D: -
V: TRBV7-2
DNA: TGTGCCAGCAGCCCTTACACGACGGGGAACTACGAGCAGTACTTC
CDR3: CASSPYTTGNYEQYF

size: -
J: TRBJ1-1
D: -
V: TRBV7-9
DNA: TGTGCCAGCAGCTTAGTGTTGGCAGGCGAAGCTTTCTTT
CDR3: CASSLVLAGEAFF

size: -
J: TRBJ2-7
D: TRBD1
V: TRBV19
DNA: TGTGCCAGTAGTCCTCGGACAGGGCCATACGAGCAGTACTTC
CDR3: CASSPRTGPYEQYF

size: -
J: TRBJ1-2
D: -
V: TRBV30
DNA: TGTGCCTGGAGTATAGGGGACTATGGCTACACCTTC
CDR3: CAWSIGDYGYTF

size: -
J: TRBJ1-6
D: -
V: TRBV18
DNA: TGTGCCAGCTCATCCACAGGGTTGGATTCACCCCTCCACTTT
CDR3: CASSSTGLDSPLHF

size: once
J: TRBJ2-3
D: -
V: TRBV11-2
DNA: TGTGCCAGCAGCCACACAGATACGCAGTATTTT
CDR3: CASSHTDTQYF

size: -
J: TRBJ1-2
D: -
V: TRBV6-2/TRBV6-3
DNA: TGTGCCAGCAGTTACTCGGCAGGGGCCGTTTATGGCTACACCTTC
CDR3: CASSYSAGAVYGYTF

size: -
J: TRBJ2-5
D: TRBD2
V: TRBV11-2
DNA: TGTGCCAGCAGCTCCCGCCCTTTAATGACTAGCCAAGGGAAAGAGACCCAGTACTTC
CDR3: CASSSRPLMTSQGKETQYF

size: -
J: TRBJ2-2
D: TRBD1
V: TRBV6-4
DNA: TGTGCCAGCAGCCCTGAGGGGACAGGAAACACCGGGGAGCTGTTTTTT
CDR3: CASSPEGTGNTGELFF

size: -
J: TRBJ1-1
D: -
V: TRBV6-5
DNA: TGTGCCAGCCGATTAATCGGGTTCGACACTGAAGCTTTCTTT
CDR3: CASRLIGFDTEAFF

size: -
J: TRBJ1-2
D: -
V: TRBV19
DNA: TGTGCCAGTAGTGACGAGCCAGGCTATGGCTACACCTTC
CDR3: CASSDEPGYGYTF

size: -
J: TRBJ2-2
D: -
V: TRBV11-2
DNA: TGTGCCAGCAGCTTAGTTTTCACAGTATGGTCCGGGGAGCTGTTTTTT
CDR3: CASSLVFTVWSGELFF

size: once
J: TRBJ1-5
D: -
V: TRBV12-5
DNA: TGTGCTAGTGGTTTTGGTCAGGGCAATCAGCCCCAGCATTTT
CDR3: CASGFGQGNQPQHF

size: -
J: TRBJ2-7
D: -
V: TRBV5-1
DNA: TGCGCCAGCAGCTTGGCCAAAGGGGTCTACGAGCAGTACTTC
CDR3: CASSLAKGVYEQYF

size: -
J: TRBJ2-1
D: -
V: TRBV10-1
DNA: TGCGCCAGCAGTGAGCCCCGACACCCGCAGTTCTTC
CDR3: CASSEPRHPQFF

size: -
J: TRBJ2-7
D: -
V: TRBV29-1
DNA: TGCAGCGCCCAGACTAGTCGGTACGAGCAGTACTTC
CDR3: CSAQTSRYEQYF

size: -
J: TRBJ2-2
D: -
V: TRBV6-4
DNA: TGTGCCAGCAGTGCAGGGATGAACACCGGGGAGCTGTTTTTT
CDR3: CASSAGMNTGELFF

size: -
J: TRBJ2-4
D: -
V: TRBV30
DNA: TGTGCCTGGAGTGTAATGAGGGGAGTAGGGGGCATTCAGTACTTC
CDR3: CAWSVMRGVGGIQYF

size: once
J: TRBJ1-2
D: -
V: TRBV2
DNA: TGTGCCAGCAGTGAACGGGGGATACGTGTGAGGGGCTACACCTTC
CDR3: CASSERGIRVRGYTF

size: -
J: TRBJ1-3
D: -
V: TRBV11-2
DNA: TGTGCCAGCAGCTTAGGAGGGTCTGGAAACACCATATATTTT
CDR3: CASSLGGSGNTIYF

size: -
J: TRBJ2-5
D: -
V: TRBV18
DNA: TGTGCCAGCTCACCAATCCGGGAGTGGGAGACCCAGTACTTC
CDR3: CASSPIREWETQYF

size: -
J: TRBJ2-7
D: TRBD1
V: TRBV30
DNA: TGTGCCTGGACCGGGACAGGGATAAACGAGCAGTACTTC
CDR3: CAWTGTGINEQYF

size: -
J: TRBJ2-5
D: -
V: TRBV11-1
DNA: TGTGCCAGCAGCTTAGCGGGGGAGGAGGAGACCCAGTACTTC
CDR3: CASSLAGEEETQYF

size: -
J: TRBJ2-7
D: -
V: TRBV19
DNA: TGTGCCAGTAGTATCCATGCGGGATCCTACGAGCAGTACTTC
CDR3: CASSIHAGSYEQYF

size: -
J: TRBJ2-3
D: TRBD2
V: TRBV28
DNA: TGTGCCAGCAGTTTAGGTTCCGGGGGCGGGAGGTTT
CDR3: CASSLGSGGGRF

size: -
J: TRBJ2-5
D: TRBD2
V: TRBV3-1/TRBV3-2
DNA: TGTGCCAGCAGCCACCCACTCGGGGAGGGAGAGACCCAGTACTTC
CDR3: CASSHPLGEGETQYF

size: -
J: TRBJ1-1
D: -
V: TRBV30
DNA: TGTGCCTGGAGTGTCGGCGGGGTGGAAGCTTTCTTT
CDR3: CAWSVGGVEAFF

size: -
J: TRBJ1-1
D: -
V: TRBV18
DNA: TGTGCCAGCTCAACAGGCACTGAAGCTTTCTTT
CDR3: CASSTGTEAFF

size: -
J: TRBJ2-4
D: TRBD2
V: TRBV6-1
DNA: TGTGCCAGCAGTGACCAAGCGGGGGGGCTAAACATTCAGTACTTC
CDR3: CASSDQAGGLNIQYF

size: -
J: TRBJ1-2
D: -
V: TRBV2
DNA: TGTGCCAGCAGACAGGGATCCGCTAACTATGGCTACACCTTC
CDR3: CASRQGSANYGYTF

size: -
J: TRBJ1-4
D: -
V: TRBV3-1/TRBV3-2
DNA: TGTGCCAGCAGCCAAGGGAGTGAAAAACTGTTTTTT
CDR3: CASSQGSEKLFF

size: -
J: TRBJ1-2
D: -
V: TRBV5-1
DNA: TGCGCCAGCAGCTTGGGACGGACAGATACCTATGGCTACACCTTC
CDR3: CASSLGRTDTYGYTF

size: -
J: TRBJ2-2
D: -
V: TRBV3-1/TRBV3-2
DNA: TGTGCCAGCAGCCTTTCAACCGCGAGATACACCGGGGAGCTGTTTTTT
CDR3: CASSLSTARYTGELFF

size: -
J: TRBJ2-2
D: -
V: TRBV15
DNA: TGTGCCACCAGCAGAGATCGGCAGGGTCAGACCGGGGAGCTGTTTTTT
CDR3: CATSRDRQGQTGELFF